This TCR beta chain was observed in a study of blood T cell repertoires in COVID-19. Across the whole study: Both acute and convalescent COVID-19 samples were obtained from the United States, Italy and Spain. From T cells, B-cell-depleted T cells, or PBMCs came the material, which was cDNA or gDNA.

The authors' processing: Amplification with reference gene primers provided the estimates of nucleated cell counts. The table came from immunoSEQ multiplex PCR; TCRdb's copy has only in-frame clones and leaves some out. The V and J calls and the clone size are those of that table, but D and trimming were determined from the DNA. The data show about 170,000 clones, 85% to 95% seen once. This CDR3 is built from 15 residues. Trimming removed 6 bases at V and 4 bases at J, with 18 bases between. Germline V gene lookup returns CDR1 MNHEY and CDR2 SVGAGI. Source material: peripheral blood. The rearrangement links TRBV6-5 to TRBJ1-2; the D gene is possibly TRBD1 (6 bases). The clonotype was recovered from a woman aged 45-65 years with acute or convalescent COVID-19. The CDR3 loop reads CASRDRDTPFYGYTF. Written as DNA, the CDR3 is TGTGCCAGCAGAGACCGGGACACTCCTTTCTATGGCTACACCTTC.